The present T cell receptor beta chain was sequenced within a study of prognosis after radiotherapy for stage I lung cancer. Overall study context: Nobody among the patients got concurrent therapy with stereotactic body radiotherapy. While over 12 patients showed no significant progression after radiotherapy, several developed distant metastases at a median of roughly 7 months. Study conclusions and caveats: Lower values of Shannon entropy after stereotactic body radiation therapy were seen in patients who developed distant metastases. Differences in TRBV and TRBJ gene usage were reportedly observed between patients with and without metastases.

CDR1 and CDR2 (germline): MNHEY, SVGAGI. V was trimmed by 2 bases and J by 6 bases, leaving 16 bases between them. The CDR3 covers 16 residues. Amplicons of TCR beta CDR3 were generated from genomic DNA by two-round multiplex PCR. First-round PCR employed TRBV- and TRBJ-specific primers for each gene. TCRdb called the multiplex PCR reads again in MiXCR, with one record for every CDR3 protein. The sample lists approximately 23,000 distinct CDR3 sequences, approximately 39% occurring once. About this clonotype itself: The antigen is undetermined.

The material was PBMCs, obtained before or after stereotactic body radiation therapy (not recorded which). The genes are TRBV6-5 and TRBJ2-2; D is undetermined. The receptor comes from a donor over 45 with non-small cell lung cancer. CDR3 in amino acids: CASSYGIAGVSGELFF. The DNA for the CDR3 is TGTGCCAGCAGTTACGGAATAGCTGGGGTATCCGGGGAGCTGTTTTTT.